This T cell receptor (beta chain) originates from a study of T-cell memory formation after mild COVID-19. Study outcomes and limitations: CD4+ contracting clones were mainly CM and EM; CD8+ ones, EMRA. Later expanders leaned toward CD4+, whereas clones contracting from day 15 to 85 were balanced CD4/CD8.

As for this clonotype: Its antigen remains unidentified.

Trimming cost V 6 bases and J 0 bases, with 15 bases left between them. Per germline, CDR1 LGHDT and CDR2 YNNKEL (reference sequence). CDR3 length equals 17 residues. MiXCR, applied by TCRdb to the 5' RACE reads, yields one record per CDR3 protein. The sample has around 310,000 distinct CDR3 sequences, roughly an eighth seen once. The TCR sequence derives from a man aged 18 to 35 who had mild COVID-19 (a few samples of this study predate the infection). Cell type and time point are not known. V usage is TRBV3-1 and J usage is TRBJ1-6, with D perhaps TRBD1 (6 bases). The sequencing input was PBMCs or a T cell subset sorted from them (not recorded which). The CDR3 here is CASSPRQADSYNSPLHF. The CDR3 nucleotides read TGTGCCAGCAGTCCTCGACAGGCCGACTCCTATAATTCACCCCTCCACTTT. The variable domain in full, with the rest retrieved from reference TRBV3-1 and TRBJ1-6, is DTAVSQTPKYLVTQMGNDKSIKCEQNLGHDTMYWYKQDSKKFLKIMFSYNNKELIINETVPNRFSPKSPDKAHLNLHINSLELGDSAVYFCASSPRQADSYNSPLHFGNGTRLTVT.